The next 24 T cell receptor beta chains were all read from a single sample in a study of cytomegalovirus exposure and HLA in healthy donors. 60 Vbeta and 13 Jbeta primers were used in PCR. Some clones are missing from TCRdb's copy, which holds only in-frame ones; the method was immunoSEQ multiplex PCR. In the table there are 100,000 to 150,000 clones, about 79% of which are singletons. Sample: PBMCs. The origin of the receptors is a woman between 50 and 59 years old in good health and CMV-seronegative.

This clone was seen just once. The CDR3 nucleotides read TGCGCCAGCAGCTTGGAACAGGCCTCCTACGAGCAGTACTTC. The encoded protein is CASSLEQASYEQYF. The chain is built from TRBV5-1 and TRBJ2-7; D may be TRBD1 (5 bases). CDR1 and CDR2 from the germline V gene are SGHRS and YFSETQ. The CDR3 loop spans 14 amino acids. V shed 0 bases and J shed 0 bases, with 7 bases lying between them.

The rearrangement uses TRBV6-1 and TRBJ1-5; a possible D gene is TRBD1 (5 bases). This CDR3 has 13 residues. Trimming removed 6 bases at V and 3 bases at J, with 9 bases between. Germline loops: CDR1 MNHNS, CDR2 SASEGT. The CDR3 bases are TGTGCCAGCAGGACAGACGACAATCAGCCCCAGCATTTT. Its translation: CASRTDDNQPQHF.

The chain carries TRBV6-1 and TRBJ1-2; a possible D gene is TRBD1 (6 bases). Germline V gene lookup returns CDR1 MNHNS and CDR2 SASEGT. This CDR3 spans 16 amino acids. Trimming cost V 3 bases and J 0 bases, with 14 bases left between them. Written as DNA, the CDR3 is TGTGCCAGCAGTGACCGGGGGGGCACCGCTAACTATGGCTACACCTTC. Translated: CASSDRGGTANYGYTF.

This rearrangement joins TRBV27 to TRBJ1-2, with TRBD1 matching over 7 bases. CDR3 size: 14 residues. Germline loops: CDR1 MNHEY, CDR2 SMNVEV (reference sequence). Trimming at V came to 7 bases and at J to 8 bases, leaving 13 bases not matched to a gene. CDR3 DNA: TGTGCCAGCAAGATAGGGGGCGCCCCCGGGGGCTACACCTTC. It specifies CASKIGGAPGGYTF.

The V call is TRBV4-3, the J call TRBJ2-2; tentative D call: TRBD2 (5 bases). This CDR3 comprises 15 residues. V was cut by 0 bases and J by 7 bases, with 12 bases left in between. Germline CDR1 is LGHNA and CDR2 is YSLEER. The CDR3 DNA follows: TGCGCCAGCAGCCAAGAATTAGGTCGGGGCGGGGAGCTGTTTTTT. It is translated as CASSQELGRGGELFF.

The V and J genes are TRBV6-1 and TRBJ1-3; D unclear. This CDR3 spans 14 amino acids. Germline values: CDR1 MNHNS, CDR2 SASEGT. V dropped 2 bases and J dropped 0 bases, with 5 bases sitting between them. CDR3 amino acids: CASSEHYSGNTIYF. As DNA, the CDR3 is TGTGCCAGCAGTGAACACTACTCTGGAAACACCATATATTTT.

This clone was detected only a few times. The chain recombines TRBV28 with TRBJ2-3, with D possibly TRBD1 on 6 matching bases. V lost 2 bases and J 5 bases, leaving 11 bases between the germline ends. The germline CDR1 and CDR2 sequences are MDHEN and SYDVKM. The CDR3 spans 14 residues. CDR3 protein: CASSLGQFIDTQYF. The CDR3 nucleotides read TGTGCCAGCAGTTTAGGACAGTTTATAGATACGCAGTATTTT.

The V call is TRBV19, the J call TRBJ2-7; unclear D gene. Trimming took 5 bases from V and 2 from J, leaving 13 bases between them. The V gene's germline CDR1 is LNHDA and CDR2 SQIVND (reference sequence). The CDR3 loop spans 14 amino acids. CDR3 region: CASSERFLPYEQYF. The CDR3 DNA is TGTGCCAGTAGTGAGCGATTCCTTCCCTACGAGCAGTACTTC.

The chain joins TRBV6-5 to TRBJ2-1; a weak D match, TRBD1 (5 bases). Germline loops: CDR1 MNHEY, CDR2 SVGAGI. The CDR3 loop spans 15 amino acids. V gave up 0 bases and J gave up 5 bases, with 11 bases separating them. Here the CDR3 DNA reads TGTGCCAGCAGTTACTCGACCGTCAGGGACAATGAGCAGTTCTTC. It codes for CASSYSTVRDNEQFF.

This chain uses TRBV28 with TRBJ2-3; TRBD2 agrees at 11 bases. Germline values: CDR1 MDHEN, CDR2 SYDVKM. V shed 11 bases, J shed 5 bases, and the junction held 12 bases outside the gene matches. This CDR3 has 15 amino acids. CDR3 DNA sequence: TGTGCCGGGGCTACTAGCGGGAGTAGAAGAGATACGCAGTATTTT. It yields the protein CAGATSGSRRDTQYF. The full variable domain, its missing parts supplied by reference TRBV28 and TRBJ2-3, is DVKVTQSSRYLVKRTGEKVFLECVQDMDHENMFWYRQDPGLGLRLIYFSYDVKMKEKGDIPEGYSVSREKKERFSLILESASTNQTSMYLCAGATSGSRRDTQYFGPGTRLTVL.

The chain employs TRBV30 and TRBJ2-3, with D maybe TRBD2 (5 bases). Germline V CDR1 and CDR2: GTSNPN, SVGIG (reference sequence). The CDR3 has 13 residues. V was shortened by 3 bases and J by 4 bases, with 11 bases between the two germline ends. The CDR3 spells CAWSLAFADTQYF. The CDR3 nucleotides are TGTGCCTGGAGCCTAGCATTTGCAGATACGCAGTATTTT.

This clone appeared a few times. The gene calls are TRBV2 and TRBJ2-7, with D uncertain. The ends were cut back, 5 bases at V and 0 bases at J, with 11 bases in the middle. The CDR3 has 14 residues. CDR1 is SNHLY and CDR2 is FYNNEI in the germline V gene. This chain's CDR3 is CASSYRESSYEQYF. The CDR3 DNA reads TGTGCCAGCAGTTACCGAGAGAGCTCCTACGAGCAGTACTTC.

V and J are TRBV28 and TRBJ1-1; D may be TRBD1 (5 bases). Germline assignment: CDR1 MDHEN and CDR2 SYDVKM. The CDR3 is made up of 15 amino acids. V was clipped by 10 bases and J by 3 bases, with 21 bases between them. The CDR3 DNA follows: TGTGCCACCGATGGCCCTGGTGGGGGGGACACTGAAGCTTTCTTT. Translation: CATDGPGGGDTEAFF.

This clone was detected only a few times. Here the CDR3 DNA reads TGTGCCAGCAGCTTCGGGACAGGGATCAATCAGCCCCAGCATTTT. Its translation: CASSFGTGINQPQHF. This rearrangement joins TRBV5-6 to TRBJ1-5, with 9 bases fitting TRBD1. The ends lost 2 bases at V and 3 bases at J; junction bases unmatched: 3. The CDR3 sequence is 15 residues long. CDR1 is SGHDT, CDR2 YYEEEE, per germline. Supplemented by reference TRBV5-6 and TRBJ1-5, the full variable domain reads DAGVTQSPTHLIKTRGQQVTLRCSPKSGHDTVSWYQQALGQGPQFIFQYYEEEERQRGNFPDRFSGHQFPNYSSELNVNALLLGDSALYLCASSFGTGINQPQHFGDGTRLSIL.

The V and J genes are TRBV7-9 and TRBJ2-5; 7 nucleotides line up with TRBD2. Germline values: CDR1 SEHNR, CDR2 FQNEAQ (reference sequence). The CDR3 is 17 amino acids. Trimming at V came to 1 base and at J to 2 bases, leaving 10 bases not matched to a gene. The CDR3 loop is CASSLGDPGLGQETQYF. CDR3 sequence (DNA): TGTGCCAGCAGCTTAGGGGATCCAGGACTAGGGCAAGAGACCCAGTACTTC.

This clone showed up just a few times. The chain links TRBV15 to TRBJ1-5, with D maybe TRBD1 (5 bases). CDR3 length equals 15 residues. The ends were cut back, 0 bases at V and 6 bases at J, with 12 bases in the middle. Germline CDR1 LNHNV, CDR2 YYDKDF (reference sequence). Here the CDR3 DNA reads TGTGCCACCAGCAGAGAGGGGGGAGTCGGTCAGCCCCAGCATTTT. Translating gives CATSREGGVGQPQHF.

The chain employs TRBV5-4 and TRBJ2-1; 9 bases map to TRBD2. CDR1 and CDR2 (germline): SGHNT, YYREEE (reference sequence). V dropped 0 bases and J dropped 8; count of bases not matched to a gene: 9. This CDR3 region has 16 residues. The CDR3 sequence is CASSLVRLAGTDEQFF. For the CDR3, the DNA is TGTGCCAGCAGCTTGGTTCGGCTAGCGGGAACAGATGAGCAGTTCTTC.

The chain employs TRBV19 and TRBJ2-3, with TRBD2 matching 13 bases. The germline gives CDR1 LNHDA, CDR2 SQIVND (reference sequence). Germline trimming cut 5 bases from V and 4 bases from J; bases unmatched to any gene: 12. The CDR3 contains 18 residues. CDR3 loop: CASSLSLLAGGPPDTQYF. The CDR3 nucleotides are TGTGCCAGTAGTCTCAGTCTACTAGCGGGAGGGCCGCCAGATACGCAGTATTTT.

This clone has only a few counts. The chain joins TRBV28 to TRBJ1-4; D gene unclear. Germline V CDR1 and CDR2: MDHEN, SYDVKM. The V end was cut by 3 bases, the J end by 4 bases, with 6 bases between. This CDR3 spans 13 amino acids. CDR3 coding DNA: TGTGCCAGCAGTTTCCACGGTAATGAAAAACTGTTTTTT. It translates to CASSFHGNEKLFF.

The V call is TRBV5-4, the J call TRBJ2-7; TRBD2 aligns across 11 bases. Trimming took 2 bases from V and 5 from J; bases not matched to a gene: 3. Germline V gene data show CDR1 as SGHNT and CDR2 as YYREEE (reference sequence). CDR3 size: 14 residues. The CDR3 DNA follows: TGTGCCAGCAGCTTTCTAGCGGGAGGTGACGAGCAGTACTTC. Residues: CASSFLAGGDEQYF.

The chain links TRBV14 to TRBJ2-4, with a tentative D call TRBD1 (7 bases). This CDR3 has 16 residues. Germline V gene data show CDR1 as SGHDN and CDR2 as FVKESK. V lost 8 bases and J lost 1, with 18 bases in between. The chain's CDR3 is CASGPAGGWAKNIQYF. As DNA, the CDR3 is TGTGCCAGCGGACCTGCAGGGGGGTGGGCCAAAAACATTCAGTACTTC.

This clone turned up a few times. Here the CDR3 DNA reads TGTGCCAGCAGCGACGAGGGCTCAAAGCCCCAGCATTTT. Translated, it gives CASSDEGSKPQHF. The chain combines TRBV2 with TRBJ1-5; no reliable D call. This CDR3 is built from 13 residues. The germline V and J ends were trimmed by 6 bases and 8 bases, with 14 bases remaining between them. Looked up from germline, CDR1 is SNHLY and CDR2 is FYNNEI. Using reference TRBV2 and TRBJ1-5 for the parts outside the CDR3, the full variable domain is EPEVTQTPSHQVTQMGQEVILRCVPISNHLYFYWYRQILGQKVEFLVSFYNNEISEKSEIFDDQFSVERPDGSNFTLKIRSTKLEDSAMYFCASSDEGSKPQHFGDGTRLSIL.

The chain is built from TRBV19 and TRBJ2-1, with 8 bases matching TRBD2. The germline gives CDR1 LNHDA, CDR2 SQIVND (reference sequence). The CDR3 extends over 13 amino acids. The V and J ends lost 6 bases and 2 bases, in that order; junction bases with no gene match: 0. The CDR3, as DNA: TGTGCCAGTAGCGGGAGGGCCTACAATGAGCAGTTCTTC. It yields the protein CASSGRAYNEQFF.

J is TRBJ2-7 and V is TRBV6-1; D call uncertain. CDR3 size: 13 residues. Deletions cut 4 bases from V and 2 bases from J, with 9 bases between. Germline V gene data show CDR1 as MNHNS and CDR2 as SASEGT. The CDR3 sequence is CASSVGVPYEQYF. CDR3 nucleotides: TGTGCCAGCAGTGTCGGTGTCCCCTACGAGCAGTACTTC.